This T cell receptor (beta chain) was recorded in a study of identical twins. The CDR3 extends over 15 amino acids. Trimming stripped 0 bases from V and 0 bases from J, with 4 bases between. Per germline, CDR1 SGHRS and CDR2 YFSETQ. With no exceptions, donors were healthy Caucasians. This clonotype appeared a few times. Its target is not known. Template switching supplied a universal primer site; unique molecular identifiers were carried on the cDNA. TCRdb reprocessed the 5' RACE reads with MiXCR, giving one entry per CDR3 protein. The sample includes over 200,000 distinct CDR3 sequences, about 10% seen only once; the top ten take over 8%. Study-level findings and limits: Within cord blood, abundant beta clonotypes carried fewer insertions, but memory repertoires showed no such trend. Some out-of-frame alpha sequences were shared by twins, and these showed excess low generation probability.

This TCR came from a man aged 50-59 years in good health. Specimen: memory T cells sorted from blood. The chain carries TRBV5-1 and TRBJ1-6; D is unresolved. Here the CDR3 DNA reads TGCGCCAGCAGCTTGGAGAGCTCCTATAATTCACCCCTCCACTTT. Its translation: CASSLESSYNSPLHF.